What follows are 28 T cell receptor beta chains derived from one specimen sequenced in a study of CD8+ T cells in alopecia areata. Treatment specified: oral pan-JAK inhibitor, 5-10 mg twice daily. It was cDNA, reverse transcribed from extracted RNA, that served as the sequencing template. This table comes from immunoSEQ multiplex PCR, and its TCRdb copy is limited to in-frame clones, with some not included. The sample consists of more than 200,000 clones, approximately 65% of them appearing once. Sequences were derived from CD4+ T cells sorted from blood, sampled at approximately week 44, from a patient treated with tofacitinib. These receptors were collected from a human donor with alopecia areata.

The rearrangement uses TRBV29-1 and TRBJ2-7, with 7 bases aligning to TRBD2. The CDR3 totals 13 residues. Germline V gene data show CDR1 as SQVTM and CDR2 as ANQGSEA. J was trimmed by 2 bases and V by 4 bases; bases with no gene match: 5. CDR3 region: CSVVYGGTYEQYF. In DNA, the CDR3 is TGCAGCGTTGTTTACGGGGGGACCTACGAGCAGTACTTC.

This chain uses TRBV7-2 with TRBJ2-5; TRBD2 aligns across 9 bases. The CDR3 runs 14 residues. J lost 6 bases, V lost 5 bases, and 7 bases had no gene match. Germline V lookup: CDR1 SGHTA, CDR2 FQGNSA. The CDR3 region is CASSRSGSRKTQYF. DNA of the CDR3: TGTGCCAGCAGCCGTAGCGGGAGTCGGAAGACCCAGTACTTC.

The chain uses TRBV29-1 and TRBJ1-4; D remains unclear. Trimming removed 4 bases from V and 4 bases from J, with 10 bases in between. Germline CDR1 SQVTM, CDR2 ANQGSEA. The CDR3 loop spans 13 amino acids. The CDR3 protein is CSVVEGGNEKLFF. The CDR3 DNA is TGCAGCGTTGTAGAAGGAGGTAATGAAAAACTGTTTTTT.

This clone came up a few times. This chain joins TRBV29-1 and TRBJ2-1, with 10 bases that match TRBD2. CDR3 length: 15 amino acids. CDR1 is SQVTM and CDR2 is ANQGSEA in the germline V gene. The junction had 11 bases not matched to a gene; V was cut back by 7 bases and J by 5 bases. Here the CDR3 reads CSAAPSGGFNNEQFF. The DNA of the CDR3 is TGCAGCGCTGCCCCTAGCGGGGGTTTCAACAATGAGCAGTTCTTC.

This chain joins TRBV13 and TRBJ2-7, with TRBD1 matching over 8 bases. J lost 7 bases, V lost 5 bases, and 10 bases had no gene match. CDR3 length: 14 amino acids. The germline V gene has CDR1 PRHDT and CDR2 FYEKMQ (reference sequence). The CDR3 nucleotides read TGTGCCAGCAGCCCCATGACAGGGGTGGGTGAGCAGTACTTC. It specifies CASSPMTGVGEQYF.

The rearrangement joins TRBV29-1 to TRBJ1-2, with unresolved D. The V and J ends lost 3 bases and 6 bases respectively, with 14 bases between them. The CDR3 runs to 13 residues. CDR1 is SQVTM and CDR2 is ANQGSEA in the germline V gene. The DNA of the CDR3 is TGCAGCGTTGACGGACCAAAGATCGATGGCTACACCTTC. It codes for CSVDGPKIDGYTF.

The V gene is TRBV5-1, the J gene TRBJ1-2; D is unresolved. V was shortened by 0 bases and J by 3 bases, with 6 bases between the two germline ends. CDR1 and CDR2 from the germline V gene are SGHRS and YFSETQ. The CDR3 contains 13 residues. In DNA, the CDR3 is TGCGCCAGCAGCTTGGGAGGGCACTATGGCTACACCTTC. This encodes CASSLGGHYGYTF.

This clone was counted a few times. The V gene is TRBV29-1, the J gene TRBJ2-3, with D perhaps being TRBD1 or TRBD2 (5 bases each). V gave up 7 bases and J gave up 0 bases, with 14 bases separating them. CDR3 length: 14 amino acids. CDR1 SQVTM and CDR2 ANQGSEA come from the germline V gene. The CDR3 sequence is CSAAFGGSTDTQYF. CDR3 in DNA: TGCAGCGCCGCGTTTGGGGGAAGCACAGATACGCAGTATTTT.

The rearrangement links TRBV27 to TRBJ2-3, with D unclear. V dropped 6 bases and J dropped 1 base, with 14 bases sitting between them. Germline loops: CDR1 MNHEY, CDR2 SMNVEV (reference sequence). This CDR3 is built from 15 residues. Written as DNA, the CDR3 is TGTGCCAGCAGGGATCACGAGACCCGCACAGATACGCAGTATTTT. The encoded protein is CASRDHETRTDTQYF.

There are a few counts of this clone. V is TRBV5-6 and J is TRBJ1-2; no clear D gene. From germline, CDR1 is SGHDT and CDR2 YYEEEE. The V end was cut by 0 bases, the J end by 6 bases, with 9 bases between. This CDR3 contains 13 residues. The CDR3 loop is CASSLAATDGYTF. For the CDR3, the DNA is TGTGCCAGCAGCTTGGCGGCGACGGATGGCTACACCTTC.

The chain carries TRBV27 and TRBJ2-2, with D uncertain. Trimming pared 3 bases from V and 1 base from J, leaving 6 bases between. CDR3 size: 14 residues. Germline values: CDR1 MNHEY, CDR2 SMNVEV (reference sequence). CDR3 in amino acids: CASSFWGNTGELFF. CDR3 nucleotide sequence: TGTGCCAGCAGTTTTTGGGGGAACACCGGGGAGCTGTTTTTT.

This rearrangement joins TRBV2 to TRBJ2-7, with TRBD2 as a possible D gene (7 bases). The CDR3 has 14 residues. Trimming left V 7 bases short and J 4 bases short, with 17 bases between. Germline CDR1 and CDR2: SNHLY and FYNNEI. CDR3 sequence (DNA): TGTGCCAGCAATGTGGCGGGGGCGGAGTACGAGCAGTACTTC. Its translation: CASNVAGAEYEQYF. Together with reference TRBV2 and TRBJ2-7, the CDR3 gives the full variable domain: EPEVTQTPSHQVTQMGQEVILRCVPISNHLYFYWYRQILGQKVEFLVSFYNNEISEKSEIFDDQFSVERPDGSNFTLKIRSTKLEDSAMYFCASNVAGAEYEQYFGPGTRLTVT.

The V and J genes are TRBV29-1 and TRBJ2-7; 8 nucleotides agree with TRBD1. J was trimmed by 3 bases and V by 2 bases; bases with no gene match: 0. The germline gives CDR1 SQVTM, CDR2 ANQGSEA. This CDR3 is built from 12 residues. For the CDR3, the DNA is TGCAGCGTTGAAACAGGGGGCTACGAGCAGTACTTC. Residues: CSVETGGYEQYF.

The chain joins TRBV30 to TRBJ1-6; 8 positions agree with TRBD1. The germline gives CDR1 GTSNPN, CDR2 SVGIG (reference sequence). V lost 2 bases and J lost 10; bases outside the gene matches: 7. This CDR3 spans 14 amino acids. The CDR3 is CAWSWGTGRSPLHF. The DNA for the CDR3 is TGTGCCTGGAGTTGGGGGACAGGTCGATCACCCCTCCACTTT.

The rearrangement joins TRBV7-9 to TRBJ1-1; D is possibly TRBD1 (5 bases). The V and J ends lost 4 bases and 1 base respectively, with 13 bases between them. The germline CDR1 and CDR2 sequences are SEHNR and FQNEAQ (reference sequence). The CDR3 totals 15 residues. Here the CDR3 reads CASSSMTVWNTEAFF. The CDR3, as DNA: TGTGCCAGCAGCTCCATGACAGTCTGGAACACTGAAGCTTTCTTT.

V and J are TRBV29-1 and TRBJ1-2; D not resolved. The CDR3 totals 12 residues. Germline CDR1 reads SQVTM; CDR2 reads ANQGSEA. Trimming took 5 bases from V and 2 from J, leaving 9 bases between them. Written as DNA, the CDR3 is TGCAGCGTTCCGCGGGGAAACTATGGCTACACCTTC. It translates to CSVPRGNYGYTF. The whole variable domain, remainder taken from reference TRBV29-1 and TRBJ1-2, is SAVISQKPSRDICQRGTSLTIQCQVDSQVTMMFWYRQQPGQSLTLIATANQGSEATYESGFVIDKFPISRPNLTFSTLTVSNMSPEDSSIYLCSVPRGNYGYTFGSGTRLTVV.

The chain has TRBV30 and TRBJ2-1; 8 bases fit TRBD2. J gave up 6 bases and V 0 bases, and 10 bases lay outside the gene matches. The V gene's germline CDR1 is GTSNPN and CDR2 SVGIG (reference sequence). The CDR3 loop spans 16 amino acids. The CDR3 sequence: CAWSVPAGGGSNEQFF. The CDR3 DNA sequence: TGTGCCTGGAGTGTACCCGCCGGGGGGGGCAGCAATGAGCAGTTCTTC.

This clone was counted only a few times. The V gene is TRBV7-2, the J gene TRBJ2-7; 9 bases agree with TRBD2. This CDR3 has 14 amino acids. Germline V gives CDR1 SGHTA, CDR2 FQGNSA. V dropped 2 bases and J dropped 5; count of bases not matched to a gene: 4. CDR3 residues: CASSLLAGSHEQYF. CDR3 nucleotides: TGTGCCAGCAGCTTACTAGCGGGGAGCCACGAGCAGTACTTC.

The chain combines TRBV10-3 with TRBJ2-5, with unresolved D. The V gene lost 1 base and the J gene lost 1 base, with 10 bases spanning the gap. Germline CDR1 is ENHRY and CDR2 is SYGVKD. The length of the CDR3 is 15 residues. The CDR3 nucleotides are TGTGCCATCAGTGAGTTCGTCGAAACCCAAGAGACCCAGTACTTC. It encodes CAISEFVETQETQYF.

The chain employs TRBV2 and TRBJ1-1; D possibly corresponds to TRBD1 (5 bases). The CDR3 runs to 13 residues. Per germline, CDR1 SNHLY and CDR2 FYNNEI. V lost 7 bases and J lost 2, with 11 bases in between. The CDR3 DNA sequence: TGTGCCAGCACAAACGGGGCTAACACTGAAGCTTTCTTT. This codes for CASTNGANTEAFF.

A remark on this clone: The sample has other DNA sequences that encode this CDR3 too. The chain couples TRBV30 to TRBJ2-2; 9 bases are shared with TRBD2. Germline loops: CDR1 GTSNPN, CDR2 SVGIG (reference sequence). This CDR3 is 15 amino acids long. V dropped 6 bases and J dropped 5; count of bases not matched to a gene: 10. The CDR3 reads CACLAGGPSTGELFF. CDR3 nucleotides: TGTGCCTGTCTCGCGGGGGGGCCGTCAACCGGGGAGCTGTTTTTT.

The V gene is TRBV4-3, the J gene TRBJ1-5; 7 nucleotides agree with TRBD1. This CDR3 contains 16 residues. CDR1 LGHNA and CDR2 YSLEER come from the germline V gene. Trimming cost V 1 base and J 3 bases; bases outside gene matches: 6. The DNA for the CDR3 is TGCGCCAGCAGCCAAGTGGTGGGACAGTTCAATCAGCCCCAGCATTTT. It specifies CASSQVVGQFNQPQHF.

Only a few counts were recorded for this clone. CDR3 protein: CAISESDVGNTEAFF. DNA of the CDR3: TGTGCCATCAGTGAGTCGGACGTGGGGAACACTGAAGCTTTCTTT. The chain employs TRBV10-3 and TRBJ1-1; D unresolved. V was pared by 0 bases and J by 1 base, with 9 bases between. The CDR3 sequence is 15 residues long. Germline values: CDR1 ENHRY, CDR2 SYGVKD.

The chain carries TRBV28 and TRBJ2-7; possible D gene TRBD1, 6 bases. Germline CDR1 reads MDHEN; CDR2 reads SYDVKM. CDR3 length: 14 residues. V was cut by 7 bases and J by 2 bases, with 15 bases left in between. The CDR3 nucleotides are TGTGCCAGCACCAAGACAGGCCCCCCCTACGAGCAGTACTTC. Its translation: CASTKTGPPYEQYF.

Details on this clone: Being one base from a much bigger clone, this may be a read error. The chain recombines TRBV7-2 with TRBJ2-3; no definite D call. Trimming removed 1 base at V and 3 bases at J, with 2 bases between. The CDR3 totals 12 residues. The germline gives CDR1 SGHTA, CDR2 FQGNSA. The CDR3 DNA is TGTGCCAGCAGCTTAGAGACAGATACGCAGTATTTT. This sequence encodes CASSLETDTQYF.

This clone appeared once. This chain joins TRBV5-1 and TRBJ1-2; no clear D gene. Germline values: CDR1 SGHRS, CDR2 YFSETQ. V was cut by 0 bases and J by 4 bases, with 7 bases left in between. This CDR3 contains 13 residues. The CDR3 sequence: CASSLADGYGYTF. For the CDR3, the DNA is TGCGCCAGCAGCTTGGCGGACGGCTATGGCTACACCTTC.

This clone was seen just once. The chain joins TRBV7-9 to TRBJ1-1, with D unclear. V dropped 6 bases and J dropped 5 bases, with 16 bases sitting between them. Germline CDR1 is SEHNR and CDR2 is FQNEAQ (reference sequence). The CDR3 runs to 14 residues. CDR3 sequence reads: CASSIGRVETEAFF. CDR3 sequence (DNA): TGTGCCAGCAGTATAGGAAGGGTTGAGACTGAAGCTTTCTTT.

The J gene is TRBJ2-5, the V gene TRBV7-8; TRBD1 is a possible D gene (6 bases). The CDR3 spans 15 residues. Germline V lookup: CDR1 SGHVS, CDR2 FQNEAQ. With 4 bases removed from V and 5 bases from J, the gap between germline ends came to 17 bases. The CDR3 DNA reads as TGTGCCAGCAGCTGGGGGACAACCTTGGGGGAGACCCAGTACTTC. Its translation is CASSWGTTLGETQYF. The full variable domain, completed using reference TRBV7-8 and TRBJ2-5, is GAGVSQSPRYKVAKRGQDVALRCDPISGHVSLFWYQQALGQGPEFLTYFQNEAQLDKSGLPSDRFFAERPEGSVSTLKIQRTQQEDSAVYLCASSWGTTLGETQYFGPGTRLLVL.